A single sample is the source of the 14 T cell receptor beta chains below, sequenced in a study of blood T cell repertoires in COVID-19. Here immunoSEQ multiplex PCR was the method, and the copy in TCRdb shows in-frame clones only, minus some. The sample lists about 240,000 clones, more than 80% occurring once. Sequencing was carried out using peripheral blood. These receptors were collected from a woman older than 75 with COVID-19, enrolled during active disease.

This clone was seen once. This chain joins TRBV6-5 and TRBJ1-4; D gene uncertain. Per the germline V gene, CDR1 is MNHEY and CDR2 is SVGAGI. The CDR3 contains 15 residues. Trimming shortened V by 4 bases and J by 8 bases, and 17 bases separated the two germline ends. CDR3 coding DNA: TGTGCCAGCAGTTCTTCAGGTGCCATACGGGAAAAACTGTTTTTT. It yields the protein CASSSSGAIREKLFF.

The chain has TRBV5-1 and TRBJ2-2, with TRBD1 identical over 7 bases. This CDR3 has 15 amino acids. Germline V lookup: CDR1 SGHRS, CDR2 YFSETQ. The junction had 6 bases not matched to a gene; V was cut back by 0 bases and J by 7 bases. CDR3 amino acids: CASSLGQGGGGELFF. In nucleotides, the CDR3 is TGCGCCAGCAGCTTGGGACAGGGCGGAGGCGGGGAGCTGTTTTTT.

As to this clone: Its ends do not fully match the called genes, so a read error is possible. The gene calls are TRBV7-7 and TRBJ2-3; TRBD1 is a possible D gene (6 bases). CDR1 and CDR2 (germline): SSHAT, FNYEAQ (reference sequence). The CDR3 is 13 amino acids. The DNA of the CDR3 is TGTGCTAGCAGTTCGGACAGAACAGATACGCAGTATTTT. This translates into CASSSDRTDTQYF.

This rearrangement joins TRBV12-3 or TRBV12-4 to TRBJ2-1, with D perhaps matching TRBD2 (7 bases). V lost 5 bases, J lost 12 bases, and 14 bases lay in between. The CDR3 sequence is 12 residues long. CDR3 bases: TGTGCCAGCAGTGGGAGGGGGGGCAGGCAGTTCTTC. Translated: CASSGRGGRQFF.

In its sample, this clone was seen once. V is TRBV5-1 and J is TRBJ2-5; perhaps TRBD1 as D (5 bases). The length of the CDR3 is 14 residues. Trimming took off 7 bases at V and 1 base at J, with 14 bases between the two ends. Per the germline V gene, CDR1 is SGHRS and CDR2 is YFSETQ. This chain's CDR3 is CASGVTGSQETQYF. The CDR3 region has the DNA TGCGCCAGCGGAGTTACAGGATCCCAAGAGACCCAGTACTTC.

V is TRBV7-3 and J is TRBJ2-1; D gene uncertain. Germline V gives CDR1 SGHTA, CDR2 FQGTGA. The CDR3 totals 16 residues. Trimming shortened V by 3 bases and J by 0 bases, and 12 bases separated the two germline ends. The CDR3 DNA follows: TGTGCCAGCAGCTTCTCACAGTTAAGCTCCTACAATGAGCAGTTCTTC. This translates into CASSFSQLSSYNEQFF.

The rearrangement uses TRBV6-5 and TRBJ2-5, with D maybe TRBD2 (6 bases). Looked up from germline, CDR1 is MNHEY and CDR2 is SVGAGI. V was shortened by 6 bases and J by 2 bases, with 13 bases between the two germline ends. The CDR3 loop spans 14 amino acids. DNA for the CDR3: TGTGCCAGCAGCCGACGGGGAGGTCAAGAGACCCAGTACTTC. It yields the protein CASSRRGGQETQYF.

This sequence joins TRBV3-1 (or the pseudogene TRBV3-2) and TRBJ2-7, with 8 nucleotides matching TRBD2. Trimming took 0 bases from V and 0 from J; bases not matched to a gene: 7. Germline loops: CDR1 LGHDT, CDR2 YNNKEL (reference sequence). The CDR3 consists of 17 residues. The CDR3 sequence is CASSQEGVSGTSYEQYF. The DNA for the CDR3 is TGTGCCAGCAGCCAAGAGGGTGTTAGCGGGACCTCCTACGAGCAGTACTTC.

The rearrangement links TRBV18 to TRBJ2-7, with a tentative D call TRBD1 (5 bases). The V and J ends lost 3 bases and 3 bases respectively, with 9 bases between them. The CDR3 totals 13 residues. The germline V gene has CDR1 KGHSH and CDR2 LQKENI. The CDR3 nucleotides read TGTGCCAGCTCACCGCGGCAGGGCTACGAGCAGTACTTC. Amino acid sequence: CASSPRQGYEQYF.

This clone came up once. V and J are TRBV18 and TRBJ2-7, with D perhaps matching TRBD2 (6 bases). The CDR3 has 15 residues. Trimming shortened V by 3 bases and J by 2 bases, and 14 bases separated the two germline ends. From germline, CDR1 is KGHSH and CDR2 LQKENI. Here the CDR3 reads CASSPGSKGTYEQYF. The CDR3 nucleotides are TGTGCCAGCTCACCCGGGAGTAAGGGTACCTACGAGCAGTACTTC.

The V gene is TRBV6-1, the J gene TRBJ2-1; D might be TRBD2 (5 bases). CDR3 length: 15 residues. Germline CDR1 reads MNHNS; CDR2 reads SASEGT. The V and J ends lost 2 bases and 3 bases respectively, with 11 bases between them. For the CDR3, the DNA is TGTGCCAGCAGTGAAATAAAAAGCGGCTACAATGAGCAGTTCTTC. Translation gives CASSEIKSGYNEQFF.

CDR3 nucleotide sequence: TGTGCCAGCAGGACGACTAGCGGAGGCACCGGGGAGCTGTTTTTT. Amino acid sequence: CASRTTSGGTGELFF. The rearrangement uses TRBV6-5 and TRBJ2-2; 9 nucleotides line up with TRBD2. This CDR3 has 15 amino acids. Germline CDR1 is MNHEY and CDR2 is SVGAGI. Trimming at V came to 6 bases and at J to 4 bases, leaving 6 bases not matched to a gene.

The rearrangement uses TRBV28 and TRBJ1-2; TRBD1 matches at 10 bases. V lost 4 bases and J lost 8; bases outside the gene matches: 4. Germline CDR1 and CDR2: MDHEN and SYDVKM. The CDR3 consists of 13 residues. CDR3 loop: CASSSGTGEGYTF. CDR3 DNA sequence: TGTGCCAGCAGTTCCGGGACAGGGGAAGGCTACACCTTC.

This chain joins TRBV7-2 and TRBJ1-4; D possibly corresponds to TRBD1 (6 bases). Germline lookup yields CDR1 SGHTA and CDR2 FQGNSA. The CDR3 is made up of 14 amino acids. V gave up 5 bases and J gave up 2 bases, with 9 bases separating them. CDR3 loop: CASSRGATNEKLFF. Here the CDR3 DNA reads TGTGCCAGCAGCCGGGGGGCTACTAATGAAAAACTGTTTTTT.